This TCR beta chain was recorded in a study of blood T cell repertoires in COVID-19. This CDR3 region has 16 residues. Trimming stripped 1 base from V and 7 bases from J, with 18 bases between. Assay used: immunoSEQ multiplex PCR; TCRdb lists only in-frame clones, some missing. This sample has about 200,000 clones, with 81% found just once. Sequencing input: peripheral blood. This TCR came from a woman at least 80 years old with acute or convalescent COVID-19. This chain uses TRBV5-3 with TRBJ2-1; a possible D gene is TRBD1 (6 bases). TRBV5-3 is noted as an ORF with a role that remains uncertain. In DNA, the CDR3 is TGTGCCAGAAGCTTGAAAGGGCCAGGGGTAGCTAATGAGCAGTTCTTC. This translates into CARSLKGPGVANEQFF.